Listed below are T cell receptor beta chains from one sample, sequenced in a study of blood T cell repertoires in COVID-19. Repertoires were generated with immunoSEQ multiplex PCR, while TCRdb's copy carries only in-frame clones and drops some. The sample lists around 450,000 clones; about 89% were seen once. The sample comprised peripheral blood. These receptors all stem from a woman aged 30 to 39 with acute or convalescent COVID-19. Both conserved end residues are trimmed from each CDR3.

v_call,j_call,cdr3_aa
TRBV10-3,TRBJ2-1,ATLGDPSVNEQF
TRBV3-1/TRBV3-2,TRBJ1-6,GTGTGAQNSPLH
TRBV2,TRBJ1-2,ASRENTGLEGYT
TRBV6-5,TRBJ2-1,ASSSLNEQF
TRBV11-2,TRBJ2-7,ASSLSGGIYEQY
TRBV6-5,TRBJ2-7,ASSPGGVSYEQY
TRBV7-9,TRBJ2-7,ASSFRGSYEQY
TRBV29-1,TRBJ2-7,SVSGGSYEQY
TRBV13,TRBJ1-2,ASSLVGRRDDYT
TRBV30,TRBJ2-2,AWSSESGELF
TRBV9,TRBJ1-3,ASSGGFALNTIY
TRBV2,TRBJ2-1,ASSARTSGGNEQF
TRBV5-1,TRBJ1-3,ASSSGPGSGNTIY
TRBV9,TRBJ1-3,ASSVGDSGNTIY
TRBV30,TRBJ1-1,AWDRGGTEAF
TRBV27,TRBJ2-3,ASRIGGGTDTQY
TRBV6-1,TRBJ1-2,ASREADRGTYGYT
TRBV7-6,TRBJ2-2,ASSSRTANTGELF
TRBV14,TRBJ1-2,ASSQATGAEGYT
TRBV10-3,TRBJ2-7,AISEPGQGLSYEQY
TRBV2,TRBJ1-5,ASSEDWNQPQH
TRBV4-1,TRBJ1-2,ASSQLRTGAVYGYT
TRBV24-1,TRBJ2-1,ATSRTGIDEQF
TRBV11-2,TRBJ1-2,ASSLKGGGYGYT
TRBV10-2,TRBJ1-1,ASSESRGTEAF
TRBV5-1,TRBJ2-3,ATGTDGSTDTQY
TRBV9,TRBJ2-1,ASSVRDRNYNEQF
TRBV11-2,TRBJ1-2,ASSLGFGQGFGGYT
TRBV18,TRBJ1-5,ASSPDRHQPQH
TRBV5-1,TRBJ2-7,ASSLAPSGYEQY